This TCR beta chain originates from a study of T cells in Graves' hyperthyroidism and ophthalmopathy. Study in general: Peripheral blood samples were taken at initial diagnosis, prior to any treatment. Findings of the study overall: Blood also carried most thyroid clonotypes expanded above 0.001.

Patients with uncontrolled infections, other autoimmune diseases, pregnancy or lactation were excluded. It was RNA transcripts that yielded the amplified TCR beta CDR3 regions. The HTBI primer set drove a first-round RT-PCR of the TCR CDR3. Each CDR3 protein is one row after TCRdb ran MiXCR on the multiplex PCR reads. Of 500,000 to 750,000 distinct CDR3 sequences detected, over 12% appear once; the ten largest clones hold about 6.6%. In regard to this clonotype: Its antigen is unidentified.

Sequenced sample: blood. The receptor was isolated from a woman aged 18-29 years with Graves' ophthalmopathy.

The DNA for the CDR3 is TGCGCCAGCAGCTTGGTCCCGGAGGACTATGGCTACACCTTC. Its protein is CASSLVPEDYGYTF. The V and J genes are TRBV5-1 and TRBJ1-2; D not certain. The germline gives CDR1 SGHRS, CDR2 YFSETQ. The CDR3 has 14 amino acids. V lost 0 bases and J 3 bases, leaving 9 bases between the germline ends. Supplemented by reference TRBV5-1 and TRBJ1-2, the full variable domain reads KAGVTQTPRYLIKTRGQQVTLSCSPISGHRSVSWYQQTPGQGLQFLFEYFSETQRNKGNFPGRFSGRQFSNSRSEMNVSTLELGDSALYLCASSLVPEDYGYTFGSGTRLTVV.